This TCR beta chain stems from a study of blood T cells in healthy people across ages. Caucasian, healthy and from Russia, the donors were aged between about 6 and 90. Through a sample-barcoded 5' primer and a J-beta primer mix, a second PCR was run for 7 to 11 cycles. The template-switch adaptor, which had 12 random nucleotides, put a tag on each cDNA molecule. TCRdb used MiXCR to reprocess the 5' RACE reads, holding one entry per CDR3 protein. The sample lists roughly 2 million distinct CDR3 sequences, around half occurring once. Per germline, CDR1 SGHTA and CDR2 FQGNSA. V lost 3 bases, J lost 2 bases, and 4 bases stayed unmatched. CDR3 length: 19 residues.

The receptor's source is a woman between 40 and 50 years old in good health. Sequenced sample: blood. This chain connects TRBV7-2 to TRBJ2-6; 16 positions match TRBD2. This CDR3 reads CASSFKGLAGGTGANVLTF. In DNA form, the CDR3 reads TGTGCCAGCAGCTTTAAGGGACTAGCGGGGGGGACTGGGGCCAACGTCCTGACTTTC. Combining the CDR3 with reference TRBV7-2 and TRBJ2-6 gives the whole variable domain GAGVSQSPSNKVTEKGKDVELRCDPISGHTALYWYRQSLGQGLEFLIYFQGNSAPDKSGLPSDRFSAERTGGSVSTLTIQRTQQEDSAVYLCASSFKGLAGGTGANVLTFGAGSRLTVL.